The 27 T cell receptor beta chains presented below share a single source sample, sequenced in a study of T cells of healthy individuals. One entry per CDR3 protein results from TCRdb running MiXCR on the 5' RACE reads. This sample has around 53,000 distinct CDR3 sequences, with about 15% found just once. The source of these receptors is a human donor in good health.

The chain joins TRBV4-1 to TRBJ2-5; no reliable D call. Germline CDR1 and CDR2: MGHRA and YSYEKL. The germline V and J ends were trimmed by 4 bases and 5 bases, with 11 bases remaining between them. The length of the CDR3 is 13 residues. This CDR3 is CASSRAGAETQYF. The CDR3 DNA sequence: TGCGCCAGCAGCCGGGCTGGTGCGGAGACCCAGTACTTC.

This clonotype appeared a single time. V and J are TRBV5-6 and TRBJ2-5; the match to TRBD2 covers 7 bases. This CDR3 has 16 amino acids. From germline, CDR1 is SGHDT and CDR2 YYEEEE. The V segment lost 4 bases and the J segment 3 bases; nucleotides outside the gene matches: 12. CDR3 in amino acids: CASSPRGGAGEETQYF. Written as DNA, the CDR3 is TGTGCCAGCAGCCCCCGGGGTGGGGCGGGAGAAGAGACCCAGTACTTC.

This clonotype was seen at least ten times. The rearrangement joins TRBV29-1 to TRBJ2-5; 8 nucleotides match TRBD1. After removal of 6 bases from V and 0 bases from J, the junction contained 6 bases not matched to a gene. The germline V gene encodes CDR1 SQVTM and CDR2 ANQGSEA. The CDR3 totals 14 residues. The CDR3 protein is CSVSGQGYQETQYF. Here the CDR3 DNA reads TGCAGCGTCTCTGGACAGGGCTACCAAGAGACCCAGTACTTC.

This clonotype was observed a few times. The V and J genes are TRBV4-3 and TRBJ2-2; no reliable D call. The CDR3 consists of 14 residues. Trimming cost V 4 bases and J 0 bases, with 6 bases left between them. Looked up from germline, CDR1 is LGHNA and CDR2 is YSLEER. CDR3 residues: CASSPVANTGELFF. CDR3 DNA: TGCGCCAGCAGCCCCGTCGCGAACACCGGGGAGCTGTTTTTT.

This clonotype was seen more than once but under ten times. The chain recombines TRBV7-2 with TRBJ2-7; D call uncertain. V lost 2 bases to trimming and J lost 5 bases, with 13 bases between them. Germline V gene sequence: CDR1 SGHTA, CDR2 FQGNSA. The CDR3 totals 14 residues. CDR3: CASSLMARGNEQYF. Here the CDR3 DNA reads TGTGCCAGCAGCTTAATGGCTAGAGGTAACGAGCAGTACTTC.

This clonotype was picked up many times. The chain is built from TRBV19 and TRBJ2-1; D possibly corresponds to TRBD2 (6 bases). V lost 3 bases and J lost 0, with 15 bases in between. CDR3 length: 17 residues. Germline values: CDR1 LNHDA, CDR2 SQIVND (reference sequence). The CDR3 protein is CASSMSVRESSYNEQFF. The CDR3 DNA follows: TGTGCCAGTAGTATGAGTGTTCGGGAGAGCTCCTACAATGAGCAGTTCTTC.

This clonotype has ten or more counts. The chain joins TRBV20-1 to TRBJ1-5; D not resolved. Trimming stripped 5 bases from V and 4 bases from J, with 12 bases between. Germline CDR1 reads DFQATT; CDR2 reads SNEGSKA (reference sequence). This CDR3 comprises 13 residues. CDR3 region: CSAAPNLNQPQHF. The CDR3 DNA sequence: TGCAGTGCTGCCCCTAACCTTAATCAGCCCCAGCATTTT.

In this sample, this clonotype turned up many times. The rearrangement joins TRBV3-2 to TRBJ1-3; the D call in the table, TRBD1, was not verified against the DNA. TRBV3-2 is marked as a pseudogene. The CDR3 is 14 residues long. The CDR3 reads CASSQEAGQNTIYF. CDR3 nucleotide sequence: TGTGCCAGCAGCCAAGAAGCAGGGCAGAACACCATATATTTT.

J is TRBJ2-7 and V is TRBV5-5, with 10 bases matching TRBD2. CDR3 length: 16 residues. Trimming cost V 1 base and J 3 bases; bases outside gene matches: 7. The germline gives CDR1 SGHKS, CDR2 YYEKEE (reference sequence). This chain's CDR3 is CASSLNPGLADYEQYF. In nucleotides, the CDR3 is TGTGCCAGCAGCTTGAATCCCGGACTAGCGGACTACGAGCAGTACTTC.

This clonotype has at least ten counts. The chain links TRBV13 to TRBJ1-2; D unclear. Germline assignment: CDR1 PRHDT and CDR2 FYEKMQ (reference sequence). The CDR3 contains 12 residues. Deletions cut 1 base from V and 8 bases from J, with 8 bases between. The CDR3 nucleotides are TGTGCCAGCAGCTTAGTCAGGCACGGCTACACCTTC. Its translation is CASSLVRHGYTF.

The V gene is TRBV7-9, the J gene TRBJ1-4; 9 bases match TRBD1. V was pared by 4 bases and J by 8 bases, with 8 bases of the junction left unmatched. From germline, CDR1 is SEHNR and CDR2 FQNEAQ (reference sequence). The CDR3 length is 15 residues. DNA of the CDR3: TGTGCCAGCAGCTCGCCGGGGGACAGGGCAGAAAAACTGTTTTTT. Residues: CASSSPGDRAEKLFF.

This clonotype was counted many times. CDR3 DNA sequence: TGCAGCGTAGTTGACAGGGTCAGAAATCAGCCCCAGCATTTT. It encodes CSVVDRVRNQPQHF. The V and J genes are TRBV29-1 and TRBJ1-5; 7 bases match TRBD1. Unmatched junction bases numbered 9, after V lost 6 bases and J lost 4 bases. CDR1 and CDR2 from the germline V gene are SQVTM and ANQGSEA. The CDR3 covers 14 residues.

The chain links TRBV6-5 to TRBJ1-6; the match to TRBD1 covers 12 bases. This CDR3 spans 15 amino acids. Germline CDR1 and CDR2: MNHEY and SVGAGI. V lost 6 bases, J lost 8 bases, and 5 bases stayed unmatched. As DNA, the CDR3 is TGTGCCAGCAGGAGGGGACAGGGGGCATATTCACCCCTCCACTTT. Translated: CASRRGQGAYSPLHF.

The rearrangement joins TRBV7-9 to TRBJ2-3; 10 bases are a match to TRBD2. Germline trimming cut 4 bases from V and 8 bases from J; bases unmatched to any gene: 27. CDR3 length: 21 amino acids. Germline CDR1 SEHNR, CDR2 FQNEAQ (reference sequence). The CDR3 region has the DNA TGTGCCAGCAGCTCCCCTGGTTGGTCGGGCCCTAGCGGGGGCCTGGGGGGTACGCAGTATTTT. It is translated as CASSSPGWSGPSGGLGGTQYF.

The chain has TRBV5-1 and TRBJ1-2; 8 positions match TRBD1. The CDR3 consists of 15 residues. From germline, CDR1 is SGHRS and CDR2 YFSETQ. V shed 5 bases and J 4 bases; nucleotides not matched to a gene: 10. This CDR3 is CASRMRQGPGYGYTF. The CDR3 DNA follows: TGCGCCAGCAGGATGAGACAGGGGCCGGGCTATGGCTACACCTTC.

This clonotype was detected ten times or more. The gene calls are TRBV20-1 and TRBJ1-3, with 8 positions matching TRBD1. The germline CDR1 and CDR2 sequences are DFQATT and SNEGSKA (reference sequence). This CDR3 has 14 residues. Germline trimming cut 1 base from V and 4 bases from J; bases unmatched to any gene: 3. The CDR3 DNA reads TGCAGTGCTAGAGGACAGGGGAGAGGAAACACCATATATTTT. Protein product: CSARGQGRGNTIYF.

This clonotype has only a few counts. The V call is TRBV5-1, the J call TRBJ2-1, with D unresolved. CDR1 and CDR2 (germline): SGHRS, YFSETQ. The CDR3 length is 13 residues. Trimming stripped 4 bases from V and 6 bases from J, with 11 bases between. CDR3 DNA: TGCGCCAGCAGCACGTTGGACGGCAATGAGCAGTTCTTC. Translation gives CASSTLDGNEQFF.

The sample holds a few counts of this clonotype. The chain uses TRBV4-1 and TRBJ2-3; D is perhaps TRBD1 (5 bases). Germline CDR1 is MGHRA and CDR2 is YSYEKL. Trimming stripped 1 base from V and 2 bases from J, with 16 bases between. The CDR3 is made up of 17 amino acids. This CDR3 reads CASSQGGPEVVTDTQYF. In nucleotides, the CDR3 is TGCGCCAGCAGCCAAGGGGGCCCCGAGGTAGTCACAGATACGCAGTATTTT.

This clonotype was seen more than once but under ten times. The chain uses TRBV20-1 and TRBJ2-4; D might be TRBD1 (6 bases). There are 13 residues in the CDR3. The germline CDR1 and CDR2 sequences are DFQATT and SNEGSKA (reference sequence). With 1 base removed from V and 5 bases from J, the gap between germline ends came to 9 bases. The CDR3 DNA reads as TGCAGTGCTAGAGGCAGGGGCCAAAACATTCAGTACTTC. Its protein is CSARGRGQNIQYF.

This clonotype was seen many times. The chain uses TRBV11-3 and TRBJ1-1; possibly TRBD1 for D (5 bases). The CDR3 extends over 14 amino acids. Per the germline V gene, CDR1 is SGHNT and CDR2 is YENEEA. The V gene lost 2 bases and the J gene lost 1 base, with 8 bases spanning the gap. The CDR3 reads CASSLRTKNTEAFF. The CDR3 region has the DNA TGTGCCAGCAGCTTACGGACAAAGAACACTGAAGCTTTCTTT.

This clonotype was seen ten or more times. The CDR3 loop is CSVVGGLSGNTIYF. The DNA for the CDR3 is TGCAGCGTTGTAGGGGGGCTGTCTGGAAACACCATATATTTT. The genes are TRBV29-1 and TRBJ1-3; D possibly corresponds to TRBD1 (6 bases). Per the germline V gene, CDR1 is SQVTM and CDR2 is ANQGSEA. The CDR3 extends over 14 amino acids. Trimming removed 4 bases at V and 1 base at J, with 11 bases between.

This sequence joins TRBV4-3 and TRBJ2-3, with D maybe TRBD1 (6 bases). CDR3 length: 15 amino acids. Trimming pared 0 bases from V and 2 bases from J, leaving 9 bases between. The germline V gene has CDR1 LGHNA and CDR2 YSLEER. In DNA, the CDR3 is TGCGCCAGCAGCCAAGATACAGGGACCACAGATACGCAGTATTTT. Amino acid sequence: CASSQDTGTTDTQYF.

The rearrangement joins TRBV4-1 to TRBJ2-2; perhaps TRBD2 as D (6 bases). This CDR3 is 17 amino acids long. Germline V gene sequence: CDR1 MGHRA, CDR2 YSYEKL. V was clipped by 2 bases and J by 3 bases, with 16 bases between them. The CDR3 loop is CASSQQGLTVDTGELFF. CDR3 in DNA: TGCGCCAGCAGCCAACAGGGACTCACGGTGGACACCGGGGAGCTGTTTTTT.

This chain's CDR3 is CASSFSGGNTGELFF. DNA for the CDR3: TGTGCCAGCAGTTTCTCCGGAGGGAACACCGGGGAGCTGTTTTTT. The V call is TRBV12-3 or TRBV12-4, the J call TRBJ2-2, with D possibly matching TRBD2 (5 bases). V was cut by 3 bases and J by 1 base, with 9 bases left in between. This CDR3 contains 15 residues.

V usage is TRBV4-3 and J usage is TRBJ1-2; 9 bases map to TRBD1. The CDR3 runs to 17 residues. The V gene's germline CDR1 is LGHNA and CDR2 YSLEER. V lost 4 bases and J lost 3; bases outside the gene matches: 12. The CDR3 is CASSPGQGQGLDYGYTF. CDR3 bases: TGCGCCAGCAGCCCCGGACAGGGGCAAGGTCTAGACTATGGCTACACCTTC.

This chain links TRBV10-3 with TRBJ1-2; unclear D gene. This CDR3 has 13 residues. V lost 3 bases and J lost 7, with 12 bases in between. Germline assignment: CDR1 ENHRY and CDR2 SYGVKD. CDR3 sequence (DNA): TGTGCCATCAGTGAAGGTGCGCTTCCTGGCTACACCTTC. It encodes CAISEGALPGYTF.

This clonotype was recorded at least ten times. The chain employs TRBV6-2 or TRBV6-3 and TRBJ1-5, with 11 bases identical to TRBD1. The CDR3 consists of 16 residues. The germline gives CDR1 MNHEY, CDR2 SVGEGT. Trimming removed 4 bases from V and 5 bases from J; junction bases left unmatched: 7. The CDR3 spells CASSSRTGGSDQPQHF. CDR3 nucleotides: TGTGCCAGCAGTTCCAGGACAGGGGGCAGCGATCAGCCCCAGCATTTT.